The entry below describes one T cell receptor beta chain. Antigen specificity is unknown. The sample originates from a study of T cells after posttransplantation cyclophosphamide. Whole-study results and caveats: Donor-recipient repertoire similarity was low at 1-2 months, rising over year one. Tissue-infiltrating T cells from skin or gut overlapped little with blood T cells. Recipient CMV seropositivity and CMV reactivation strongly tracked TRB clonality.

V was cut by 0 bases and J by 8 bases, with 7 bases left in between. The CDR3 has 12 amino acids. Germline lookup yields CDR1 MRHNA and CDR2 SNTAGT. Measured with immunoSEQ multiplex PCR; TCRdb has only the in-frame clones, and not every one. The repertoire holds tens of thousands of clones, with about nine tenths as singletons. A marrow graft followed busulfan-fludarabine conditioning, with cyclophosphamide on days +3 and +4. The sequence was collected from a male patient over 55 who received an allogeneic stem cell transplant from a related donor and was CMV-positive. Some T cells may be the graft donor's. The rearrangement uses TRBV6-4 and TRBJ1-2; D unclear. This sample comprised PBMCs, obtained around 63 days after allogeneic stem cell transplant with posttransplant cyclophosphamide. CDR3 loop: CASSDSIGGYTF. The CDR3 DNA follows: TGTGCCAGCAGTGACTCGATTGGCGGCTACACCTTC.